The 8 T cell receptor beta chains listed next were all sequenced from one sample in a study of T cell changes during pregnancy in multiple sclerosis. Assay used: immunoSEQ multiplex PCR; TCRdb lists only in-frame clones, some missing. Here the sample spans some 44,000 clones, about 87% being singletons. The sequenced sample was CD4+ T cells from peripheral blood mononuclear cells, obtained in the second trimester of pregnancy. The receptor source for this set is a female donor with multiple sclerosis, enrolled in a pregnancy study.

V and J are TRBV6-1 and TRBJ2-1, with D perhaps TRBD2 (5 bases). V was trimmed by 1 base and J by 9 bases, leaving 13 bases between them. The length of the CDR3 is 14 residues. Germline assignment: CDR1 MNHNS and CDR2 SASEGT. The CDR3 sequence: CASSEVEERSEQFF. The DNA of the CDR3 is TGTGCCAGCAGTGAAGTCGAAGAGCGGTCTGAGCAGTTCTTC.

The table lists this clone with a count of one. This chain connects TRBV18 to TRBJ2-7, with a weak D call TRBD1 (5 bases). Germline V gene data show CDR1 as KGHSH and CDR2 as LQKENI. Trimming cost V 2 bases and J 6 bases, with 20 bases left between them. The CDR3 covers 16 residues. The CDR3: CASSPAPGSRQGEQYF. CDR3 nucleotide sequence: TGTGCCAGCTCACCAGCCCCAGGGTCACGCCAGGGCGAGCAGTACTTC. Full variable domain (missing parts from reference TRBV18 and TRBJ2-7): NAGVMQNPRHLVRRRGQEARLRCSPMKGHSHVYWYRQLPEEGLKFMVYLQKENIIDESGMPKERFSAEFPKEGPSILRIQQVVRGDSAAYFCASSPAPGSRQGEQYFGPGTRLTVT.

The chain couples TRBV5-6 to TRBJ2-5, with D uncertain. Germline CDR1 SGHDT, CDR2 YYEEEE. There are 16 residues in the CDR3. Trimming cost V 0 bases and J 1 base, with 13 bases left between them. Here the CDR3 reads CASSLVQRISQETQYF. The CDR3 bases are TGTGCCAGCAGCTTGGTGCAGCGAATCTCCCAAGAGACCCAGTACTTC.

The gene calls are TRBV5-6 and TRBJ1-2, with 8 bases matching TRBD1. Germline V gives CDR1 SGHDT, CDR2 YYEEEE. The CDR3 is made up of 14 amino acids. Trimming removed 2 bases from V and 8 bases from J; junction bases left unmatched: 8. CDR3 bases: TGTGCCAGCAGCTTAACAGGGGGGCTTGGCGGCTACACCTTC. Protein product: CASSLTGGLGGYTF.

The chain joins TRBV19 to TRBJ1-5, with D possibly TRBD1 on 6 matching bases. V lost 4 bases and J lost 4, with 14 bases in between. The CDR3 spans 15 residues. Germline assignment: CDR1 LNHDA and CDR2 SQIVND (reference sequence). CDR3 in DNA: TGTGCCAGTAGTACGTCCAGGGGTAAGAATCAGCCCCAGCATTTT. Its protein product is CASSTSRGKNQPQHF.

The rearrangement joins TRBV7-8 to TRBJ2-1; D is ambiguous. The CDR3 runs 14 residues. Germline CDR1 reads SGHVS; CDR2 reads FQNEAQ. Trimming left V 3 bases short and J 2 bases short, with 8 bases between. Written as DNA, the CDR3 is TGTGCCAGCAGCTTTGCAGACACCTACAATGAGCAGTTCTTC. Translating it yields CASSFADTYNEQFF. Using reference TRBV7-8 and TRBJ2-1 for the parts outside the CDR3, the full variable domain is GAGVSQSPRYKVAKRGQDVALRCDPISGHVSLFWYQQALGQGPEFLTYFQNEAQLDKSGLPSDRFFAERPEGSVSTLKIQRTQQEDSAVYLCASSFADTYNEQFFGPGTRLTVL.

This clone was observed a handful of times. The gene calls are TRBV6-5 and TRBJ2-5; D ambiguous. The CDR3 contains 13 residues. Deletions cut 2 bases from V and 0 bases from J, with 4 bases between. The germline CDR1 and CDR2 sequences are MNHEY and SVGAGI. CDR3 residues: CASSYTDQETQYF. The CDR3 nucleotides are TGTGCCAGCAGTTACACAGACCAAGAGACCCAGTACTTC.

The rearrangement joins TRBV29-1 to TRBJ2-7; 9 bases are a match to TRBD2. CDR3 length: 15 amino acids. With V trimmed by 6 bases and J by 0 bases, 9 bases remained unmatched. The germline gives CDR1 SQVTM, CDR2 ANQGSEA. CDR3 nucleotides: TGCAGCGTAATTCTGACTAGCGGAAGCTCCTACGAGCAGTACTTC. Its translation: CSVILTSGSSYEQYF.